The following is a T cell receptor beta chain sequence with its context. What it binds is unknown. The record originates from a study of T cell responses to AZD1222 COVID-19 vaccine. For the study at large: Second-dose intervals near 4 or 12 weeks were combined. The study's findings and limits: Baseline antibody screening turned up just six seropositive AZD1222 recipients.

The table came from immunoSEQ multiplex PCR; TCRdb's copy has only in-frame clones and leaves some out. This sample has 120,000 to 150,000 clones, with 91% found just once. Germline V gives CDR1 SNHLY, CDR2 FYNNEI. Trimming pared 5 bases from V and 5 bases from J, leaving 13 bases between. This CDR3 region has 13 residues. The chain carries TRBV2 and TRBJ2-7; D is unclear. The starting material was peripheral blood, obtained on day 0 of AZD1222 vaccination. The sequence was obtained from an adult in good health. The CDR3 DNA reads TGTGCCAGCAGTTACTATGGTACCCACGAGCAGTACTTC. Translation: CASSYYGTHEQYF.